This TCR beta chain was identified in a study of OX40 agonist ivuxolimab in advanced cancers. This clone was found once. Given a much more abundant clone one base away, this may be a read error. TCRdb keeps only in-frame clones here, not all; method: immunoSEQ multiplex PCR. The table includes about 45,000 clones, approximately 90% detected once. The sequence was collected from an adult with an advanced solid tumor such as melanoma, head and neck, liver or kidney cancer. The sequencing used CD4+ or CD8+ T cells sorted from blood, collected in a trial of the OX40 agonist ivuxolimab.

CDR3 residues: CASSLGGDTQYF. The CDR3 region has the DNA TGTGCCAGCAGCCTAGGGGGAGATACGCAGTATTTT. V gene TRBV11-2 combines with J gene TRBJ2-3; a possible D gene is TRBD1 (6 bases). The CDR3 is 12 residues long. The germline V and J ends were trimmed by 5 bases and 5 bases, with 8 bases remaining between them. From germline, CDR1 is SGHAT and CDR2 FQNNGV.